The 3 T cell receptor beta chains below were found in one sample sequenced in a study of blood T cell repertoires in COVID-19. Clones were sequenced by immunoSEQ multiplex PCR, and TCRdb holds only the in-frame ones, with some missing. This table has approximately 60,000 clones, almost 85% appearing once. The sample was peripheral blood. The source is a human donor in a cohort sampled during active COVID-19.

This clone was counted a single time. The rearrangement uses TRBV7-3 and TRBJ1-3; 11 bases agree with TRBD1. The CDR3 has 19 residues. J was trimmed by 0 bases and V by 4 bases; bases with no gene match: 11. Germline CDR1 is SGHTA and CDR2 is FQGTGA. The CDR3 here is CASSSRPGQGESSGNTIYF. The CDR3 DNA reads as TGTGCCAGCAGCTCCCGACCGGGACAGGGGGAATCCTCTGGAAACACCATATATTTT.

This clone was observed a single time. This sequence joins TRBV6-5 and TRBJ1-3, with 7 bases fitting TRBD1. The junction had 8 bases not matched to a gene; V was cut back by 7 bases and J by 2 bases. The CDR3 covers 15 residues. CDR1 MNHEY and CDR2 SVGAGI come from the germline V gene. This chain's CDR3 is CASIPWTGPGNTIYF. CDR3 nucleotide sequence: TGTGCCAGCATCCCCTGGACAGGCCCTGGAAACACCATATATTTT.

This chain connects TRBV19 to TRBJ1-2; TRBD1 matches 9 bases. The germline V gene has CDR1 LNHDA and CDR2 SQIVND (reference sequence). This CDR3 is 15 amino acids long. V lost 5 bases to trimming and J lost 5 bases; unmatched junction nucleotides: 9. This CDR3 reads CASSGRSGTGYGYTF. As DNA, the CDR3 is TGTGCCAGTAGTGGCCGGTCCGGGACAGGGTATGGCTACACCTTC.